These T cell receptor beta chains were read from a single sample in a study of cytomegalovirus exposure and HLA in healthy donors. The protocol was immunoSEQ multiplex PCR, while the TCRdb copy is restricted to in-frame clones and leaves out a portion. The repertoire has some 170,000 clones, around 92% of them found once; the top ten carry 4% to 4.5%. Sequencing was carried out using PBMCs. The receptors were sampled from a man aged 18 to 35 in good health and CMV-seropositive. Both conserved end residues are part of each CDR3. D genes are given only for firm matches. Expanded clones get a size class; other rows say once, few or many, or leave the size out.

clone size,V gene,J gene,D gene,CDR3 protein,CDR3 DNA
NA,TRBV5-1,TRBJ2-7,NA,CASSLAGYSYEQYF,TGCGCCAGCAGCTTGGCGGGATACTCCTACGAGCAGTACTTC
once,TRBV14,TRBJ2-1,TRBD2,CASSQLSSGSTEQFF,TGTGCCAGCAGCCAACTGTCTAGCGGGAGTACTGAGCAGTTCTTC
NA,TRBV28,TRBJ2-7,TRBD1,CASRDTTGQKISSSYEQYF,TGTGCCAGCAGAGATACTACGGGACAGAAAATCAGTAGCTCCTACGAGCAGTACTTC
NA,TRBV5-1,TRBJ2-6,NA,CASSEQGANVLTF,TGCGCCAGCAGCGAGCAAGGGGCCAACGTCCTGACTTTC
NA,TRBV29-1,TRBJ2-6,NA,CSVGTQGGANVLTF,TGCAGCGTTGGGACGCAGGGTGGGGCCAACGTCCTGACTTTC
NA,TRBV7-8,TRBJ2-3,TRBD2,CASSPLGMVAGPGGTQYF,TGTGCCAGCAGCCCCCTTGGGATGGTAGCGGGACCGGGAGGTACGCAGTATTTT
NA,TRBV28,TRBJ1-4,TRBD1,CASSLTGGNEKLFF,TGTGCCAGCAGTCTCACAGGGGGTAATGAAAAACTGTTTTTT
NA,TRBV15,TRBJ1-2,NA,CATSRGGDSANYGYTF,TGTGCCACCAGCAGAGGAGGGGACTCTGCTAACTATGGCTACACCTTC
NA,TRBV14,TRBJ2-7,NA,CASSERRQVLRGGEQYF,TGTGCCAGCAGCGAGAGACGACAGGTTCTCCGAGGAGGCGAGCAGTACTTC
once,TRBV2,TRBJ1-3,TRBD1,CATLADRVSGTIYF,TGTGCCACCCTAGCGGACAGGGTTAGTGGCACCATATATTTT
once,TRBV6-6,TRBJ2-4,NA,CASSSTGGNIQYF,TGTGCCAGCAGTTCGACTGGTGGAAACATTCAGTACTTC
NA,TRBV9,TRBJ2-7,NA,CASSVSGESSYEQYF,TGTGCCAGCAGCGTATCGGGGGAGAGCTCCTACGAGCAGTACTTC
NA,TRBV9,TRBJ2-1,TRBD2,CASSVGTSSYNEQFF,TGTGCCAGCAGCGTAGGGACTAGCTCCTACAATGAGCAGTTCTTC
NA,TRBV5-4,TRBJ2-5,TRBD2,CASSRGGEETQYF,TGTGCCAGCAGTCGGGGGGGGGAAGAGACCCAGTACTTC
NA,TRBV7-3,TRBJ2-7,NA,CASSLVPRGTGSYEQYF,TGTGCCAGCAGCTTAGTCCCAAGGGGTACGGGCTCCTACGAGCAGTACTTC
NA,TRBV9,TRBJ2-3,NA,CASSVVAGEPDTQYF,TGTGCCAGCAGCGTAGTGGCGGGCGAGCCAGATACGCAGTATTTT
NA,TRBV19,TRBJ2-2,NA,CASSSLTTNTGELFF,TGTGCCAGTAGTTCCCTCACTACTAACACCGGGGAGCTGTTTTTT
NA,TRBV11-2,TRBJ2-4,TRBD1,CASSLQGQGSGAQNIQYF,TGTGCCAGCAGTCTACAAGGACAGGGTTCGGGGGCTCAAAACATTCAGTACTTC
NA,TRBV18,TRBJ2-1,TRBD1,CASSRQGAYNEQFF,TGTGCCAGCTCAAGACAGGGGGCTTACAATGAGCAGTTCTTC
NA,TRBV5-1,TRBJ2-1,NA,CASSLRGSEQFF,TGCGCCAGCAGCTTGAGGGGGAGTGAGCAGTTCTTC
NA,TRBV19,TRBJ1-1,TRBD1,CASNKQGISEAFF,TGTGCCAGTAACAAACAGGGGATTAGTGAAGCTTTCTTT
NA,TRBV2,TRBJ2-3,TRBD1,CASRGQGSSNRPGDTQYF,TGTGCCAGCCGTGGACAGGGGTCATCAAACCGTCCAGGAGATACGCAGTATTTT
NA,TRBV28,TRBJ1-1,NA,CASSRRTALRAMNTEAFF,TGTGCCAGCAGCCGACGGACAGCCCTGCGGGCTATGAACACTGAAGCTTTCTTT
NA,TRBV4-1,TRBJ1-5,NA,CASSQRQRKGNQPQHF,TGCGCCAGCAGCCAACGTCAGAGGAAGGGCAATCAGCCCCAGCATTTT
NA,TRBV10-3,TRBJ2-5,TRBD1,CAISNRDSQETQYF,TGTGCCATCAGTAACCGGGACAGCCAAGAGACCCAGTACTTC
few,TRBV13,TRBJ2-7,TRBD2,CASSSTSGSPYEQYF,TGTGCCAGCAGCTCGACTAGCGGGTCCCCCTATGAGCAGTACTTC
NA,TRBV18,TRBJ2-3,TRBD2,CASSTTSGSADTQYF,TGTGCCAGCTCAACTACTAGCGGGAGCGCAGATACGCAGTATTTT
NA,TRBV5-1,TRBJ2-7,TRBD1,CASSLGAPPDRGSYEQYF,TGCGCCAGCAGCTTGGGCGCCCCACCGGACAGGGGCTCCTACGAGCAGTACTTC
NA,TRBV28,TRBJ1-1,TRBD1,CASSPPTGVVNTEAFF,TGTGCCAGCAGTCCACCAACAGGGGTGGTGAACACTGAAGCTTTCTTT
NA,TRBV15,TRBJ2-7,NA,CATSQIRAGEQYF,TGTGCCACCAGTCAGATCAGGGCGGGGGAGCAGTACTTC
NA,TRBV19,TRBJ1-1,NA,CASSPTGNTEAFF,TGTGCCAGTAGTCCAACAGGGAATACTGAAGCTTTCTTT
NA,TRBV30,TRBJ2-1,NA,CAWMEGSYNEQFF,TGTGCCTGGATGGAGGGCTCCTACAATGAGCAGTTCTTC
NA,TRBV30,TRBJ2-3,NA,CAWSPSQGTDTQYF,TGTGCCTGGAGCCCCAGCCAGGGTACAGATACGCAGTATTTT
NA,TRBV27,TRBJ2-1,TRBD2,CASSSLAGGPYEQFF,TGTGCCAGCAGTTCCTTAGCGGGAGGGCCCTATGAGCAGTTCTTC
NA,TRBV6-1,TRBJ2-7,NA,CASISTTSYEQYF,TGTGCCAGCATCTCTACTACTAGTTACGAGCAGTACTTC
NA,TRBV5-6,TRBJ2-2,TRBD2,CASSLAVAGTSPLGGELFF,TGTGCCAGCAGCTTGGCCGTTGCAGGGACTAGCCCCCTAGGCGGGGAGCTGTTTTTT
NA,TRBV27,TRBJ1-5,TRBD1,CASSLDRGTNQPQHF,TGTGCCAGCAGTTTAGACAGGGGAACAAATCAGCCCCAGCATTTT
NA,TRBV2,TRBJ2-2,NA,CASSPIGELFF,TGTGCCAGCAGTCCCATCGGGGAGCTGTTTTTT
NA,TRBV4-1,TRBJ2-7,NA,CASSQESGRSYEQYF,TGCGCCAGCAGCCAAGAATCGGGAAGGTCCTACGAGCAGTACTTC
NA,TRBV21-1,TRBJ2-4,NA,CASSTRTGDIQYF,TGTGCCAGCAGCACCCGGACCGGGGACATTCAGTACTTC
NA,TRBV28,TRBJ2-7,NA,CASSPPTGLEQYF,TGTGCCAGCAGTCCGCCGACAGGCCTCGAGCAGTACTTC
NA,TRBV7-9,TRBJ2-5,NA,CASSLPMRTQYF,TGTGCCAGCAGCTTGCCGATGAGGACCCAGTACTTC
many,TRBV6-1,TRBJ2-5,TRBD2,CASTGLAGGGETQYF,TGTGCCAGCACGGGACTAGCGGGAGGTGGGGAGACCCAGTACTTC
NA,TRBV4-2,TRBJ1-4,TRBD1,CASSPWDRGPEDEKLFF,TGTGCCAGCAGCCCGTGGGACAGGGGGCCAGAGGATGAAAAACTGTTTTTT
few,TRBV14,TRBJ1-2,TRBD1,CASSQYQGAGGYTF,TGTGCCAGCAGCCAATATCAGGGGGCCGGAGGCTACACCTTC
NA,TRBV11-3,TRBJ1-5,TRBD1,CASSLVVDRAEDHQPQHF,TGTGCCAGCAGCTTAGTAGTGGACAGGGCAGAGGATCATCAGCCCCAGCATTTT